The 24 T cell receptor beta chains reported below all come from one sample, sequenced in a study of PD-1 blockade in classical Hodgkin lymphoma (dated by TCRdb to 2019 to 2021). Interpreted using the paper, the time point label stands for: cycle 1 day 1 (C1D1), immediately before nivolumab initiation. Relapse after autologous stem cell transplantation had occurred in all trial patients, and cohorts A, B and C were distinguished by prior brentuximab vedotin exposure. A Miltenyi CD8+ T cell isolation kit was used for magnetic negative selection to purify CD8+ T cells from thawed PBMCs. The library was generated by the immunoSEQ multiplex PCR assay. Held by TCRdb, this immuneACCESS table contains in-frame sequences only and omits some clones. Under half of the omission traces to an unresolved V gene where checked; the cause of the rest is unknown. Recorded for this sample are over 2,500 clones; approximately 72% of them occurred a single time. The top ten clones comprise over 9.5% of the sample.

The sequencing here drew on CD8+ T cells from blood, taken at baseline. The receptor set was obtained from a human donor with classical Hodgkin lymphoma.

CDR3 region: CASSADHVYYEQYF. CDR3 in DNA: TGCGCCAGCAGCGCGGACCACGTATACTACGAGCAGTACTTC. The rearrangement links TRBV5-1 to TRBJ2-7; no firm D call. This CDR3 spans 14 amino acids. Germline values: CDR1 SGHRS, CDR2 YFSETQ. V lost 4 bases to trimming and J lost 3 bases, with 14 bases between them. The full variable domain, its missing parts supplied by reference TRBV5-1 and TRBJ2-7, is KAGVTQTPRYLIKTRGQQVTLSCSPISGHRSVSWYQQTPGQGLQFLFEYFSETQRNKGNFPGRFSGRQFSNSRSEMNVSTLELGDSALYLCASSADHVYYEQYFGPGTRLTVT.

In its sample, this clone was seen a few times. The chain combines TRBV5-6 with TRBJ2-1; unclear D gene. Per germline, CDR1 SGHDT and CDR2 YYEEEE. Trimming took off 0 bases at V and 4 bases at J, with 11 bases between the two ends. The CDR3 covers 15 residues. The chain's CDR3 is CASSLGPGLYNEQFF. The CDR3 bases are TGTGCCAGCAGCTTGGGTCCAGGTTTATACAATGAGCAGTTCTTC.

The chain combines TRBV28 with TRBJ2-7, with 7 bases matching TRBD1. CDR3 length: 16 amino acids. Unmatched junction bases numbered 7, after V lost 2 bases and J lost 0 bases. The germline V gene has CDR1 MDHEN and CDR2 SYDVKM. The CDR3 here is CASSLQGVPSSYEQYF. The CDR3 bases are TGTGCCAGCAGTTTACAGGGGGTACCTAGCTCCTACGAGCAGTACTTC. Full variable domain (rest looked up from reference TRBV28 and TRBJ2-7): DVKVTQSSRYLVKRTGEKVFLECVQDMDHENMFWYRQDPGLGLRLIYFSYDVKMKEKGDIPEGYSVSREKKERFSLILESASTNQTSMYLCASSLQGVPSSYEQYFGPGTRLTVT.

The chain joins TRBV25-1 to TRBJ1-6; TRBD1 agrees at 9 bases. This CDR3 is built from 14 residues. Germline V gene sequence: CDR1 MGHDK, CDR2 SYGVNS. Trimming took 4 bases from V and 5 from J; bases not matched to a gene: 0. This CDR3 reads CASSGTGDNSPLHF. CDR3 DNA sequence: TGTGCCAGCAGTGGGACAGGGGATAATTCACCCCTCCACTTT. Combining the CDR3 with reference TRBV25-1 and TRBJ1-6 gives the whole variable domain EADIYQTPRYLVIGTGKKITLECSQTMGHDKMYWYQQDPGMELHLIHYSYGVNSTEKGDLSSESTVSRIRTEHFPLTLESARPSHTSQYLCASSGTGDNSPLHFGNGTRLTVT.

The chain is built from TRBV5-1 and TRBJ2-1; TRBD2 matches at 8 bases. Germline V lookup: CDR1 SGHRS, CDR2 YFSETQ. Losses at the gene ends were 4 bases for V and 7 bases for J; bases not matched to a gene: 10. CDR3 size: 15 residues. CDR3 sequence (DNA): TGCGCCAGCAGCGGGCAGCGGGAGCCGACTAATGAGCAGTTCTTC. It codes for CASSGQREPTNEQFF.

The chain recombines TRBV7-9 with TRBJ2-4, with D perhaps matching TRBD2 (5 bases). The CDR3 runs to 16 residues. Trimming cost V 0 bases and J 7 bases, with 16 bases left between them. Germline CDR1 reads SEHNR; CDR2 reads FQNEAQ (reference sequence). The CDR3 DNA reads TGTGCCAGCAGCTTAGCCCGCGGTGGGCCGGGGAACATTCAGTACTTC. Its translation: CASSLARGGPGNIQYF.

The rearrangement uses TRBV27 and TRBJ2-1; D gene ambiguous. CDR1 MNHEY and CDR2 SMNVEV come from the germline V gene (reference sequence). Trimming took 3 bases from V and 0 from J, leaving 6 bases between them. This CDR3 has 14 residues. The CDR3 region has the DNA TGTGCCAGCAGTTTTAGCCACTCCTACAATGAGCAGTTCTTC. Amino acid sequence: CASSFSHSYNEQFF.

This rearrangement joins TRBV7-9 to TRBJ2-7; D perhaps matches TRBD1 (5 bases). Germline V gene sequence: CDR1 SEHNR, CDR2 FQNEAQ (reference sequence). CDR3 size: 15 residues. Trimming shortened V by 0 bases and J by 3 bases, and 12 bases separated the two germline ends. The CDR3, as DNA: TGTGCCAGCAGCTTAGCGCAGGGTGCCGTCTACGAGCAGTACTTC. Translating it yields CASSLAQGAVYEQYF.

This clone was counted a single time. This sequence joins TRBV28 and TRBJ2-2, with D unclear. Germline lookup yields CDR1 MDHEN and CDR2 SYDVKM. Trimming shortened V by 3 bases and J by 2 bases, and 10 bases separated the two germline ends. There are 15 residues in the CDR3. The CDR3 is CASSLLAENTGELFF. In DNA form, the CDR3 reads TGTGCCAGCAGTTTGCTGGCGGAAAACACCGGGGAGCTGTTTTTT.

This clone was recorded a few times. The rearrangement links TRBV6-5 to TRBJ2-1; 9 bases match TRBD1. This CDR3 contains 16 residues. Per the germline V gene, CDR1 is MNHEY and CDR2 is SVGAGI. J lost 8 bases, V lost 1 base, and 9 bases had no gene match. The CDR3 nucleotides are TGTGCCAGCAGTTACTGGGGACAGGGTTTCATAGATGAGCAGTTCTTC. The encoded protein is CASSYWGQGFIDEQFF.

This clone showed up just once. The J gene is TRBJ2-7, the V gene TRBV6-1, with 7 bases aligning to TRBD2. V gave up 3 bases and J gave up 0 bases; unmatched junction bases: 11. From germline, CDR1 is MNHNS and CDR2 SASEGT. This CDR3 comprises 17 residues. The CDR3 coding sequence is TGTGCCAGCAGTGAGGAGCGGTGGGGGGGGAGCTCCTACGAGCAGTACTTC. Its protein is CASSEERWGGSSYEQYF.

This clone was seen a handful of times. V gene TRBV19 combines with J gene TRBJ1-5; D gene ambiguous. The germline V gene encodes CDR1 LNHDA and CDR2 SQIVND (reference sequence). The germline V and J ends were trimmed by 3 bases and 3 bases, with 6 bases remaining between them. This CDR3 comprises 13 residues. CDR3 DNA sequence: TGTGCCAGTAGTATCGCTCACAATCAGCCCCAGCATTTT. This encodes CASSIAHNQPQHF. Filled out from reference TRBV19 and TRBJ1-5, the complete variable domain reads DGGITQSPKYLFRKEGQNVTLSCEQNLNHDAMYWYRQDPGQGLRLIYYSQIVNDFQKGDIAEGYSVSREKKESFPLTVTSAQKNPTAFYLCASSIAHNQPQHFGDGTRLSIL.

V gene TRBV7-9 combines with J gene TRBJ1-1; D call uncertain. The length of the CDR3 is 17 residues. Germline V gene data show CDR1 as SEHNR and CDR2 as FQNEAQ (reference sequence). V was cut by 3 bases and J by 0 bases, with 17 bases left in between. CDR3 amino acids: CASSFGPNYVMNTEAFF. As DNA, the CDR3 is TGTGCCAGCAGCTTTGGGCCAAACTACGTGATGAACACTGAAGCTTTCTTT.

The rearrangement links TRBV9 to TRBJ2-7, with D perhaps TRBD2 (6 bases). Trimming stripped 0 bases from V and 3 bases from J, with 10 bases between. From germline, CDR1 is SGDLS and CDR2 YYNGEE. This CDR3 has 14 residues. The CDR3 region has the DNA TGTGCCAGCAGCGTAGGACGTAGCGGCTACGAGCAGTACTTC. Translated, it gives CASSVGRSGYEQYF.

This clone appeared a few times. The chain uses TRBV4-2 and TRBJ2-7, with D unclear. Deletions cut 0 bases from V and 4 bases from J, with 10 bases between. Germline V lookup: CDR1 LGHNA, CDR2 YNFKEQ. The CDR3 spans 14 residues. The CDR3 protein is CASSQDLMSYEQYF. The CDR3 DNA is TGTGCCAGCAGCCAAGATTTAATGTCATACGAGCAGTACTTC.

This clone showed up just a few times. This chain uses TRBV27 with TRBJ2-7; D may be TRBD2 (6 bases). Looked up from germline, CDR1 is MNHEY and CDR2 is SMNVEV (reference sequence). V was clipped by 7 bases and J by 3 bases, with 10 bases between them. CDR3 length: 12 residues. The CDR3 reads CASTGTDYEQYF. CDR3 in DNA: TGTGCCAGCACCGGGACTGACTACGAGCAGTACTTC.

This clone was counted a few times. This sample includes further DNA sequences coding for the same CDR3. The genes are TRBV29-1 and TRBJ2-7; the match to TRBD2 covers 7 bases. CDR1 and CDR2 (germline): SQVTM, ANQGSEA. V lost 3 bases, J lost 4 bases, and 9 bases stayed unmatched. The CDR3 loop spans 14 amino acids. CDR3 DNA sequence: TGCAGCGTTGAGGGCCCGGGGAGGGAGTACGAGCAGTACTTC. This translates into CSVEGPGREYEQYF.

CDR3 amino acids: CASSNGVDRGYGNTGELFF. CDR3 DNA sequence: TGTGCCAGCAGCAATGGGGTGGACAGGGGATATGGGAACACCGGGGAGCTGTTTTTT. The V gene is TRBV13, the J gene TRBJ2-2, with 9 bases lining up with TRBD1. V dropped 5 bases and J dropped 1; count of bases not matched to a gene: 14. Germline V gene data show CDR1 as PRHDT and CDR2 as FYEKMQ (reference sequence). The CDR3 is made up of 19 amino acids.

The V gene is TRBV14, the J gene TRBJ2-7; 8 nucleotides line up with TRBD1. CDR1 is SGHDN and CDR2 is FVKESK in the germline V gene. The junction had 9 bases not matched to a gene; V was cut back by 2 bases and J by 3 bases. The CDR3 is 16 amino acids. The CDR3 reads CASSQSTGDGYYEQYF. The CDR3 DNA reads TGTGCCAGCAGCCAATCGACAGGGGACGGGTACTACGAGCAGTACTTC.

The chain couples TRBV28 to TRBJ2-2, with 8 bases identical to TRBD1. The germline V gene has CDR1 MDHEN and CDR2 SYDVKM. The CDR3 contains 16 residues. Unmatched junction bases numbered 6, after V lost 5 bases and J lost 1 base. The CDR3: CASSPRTGRNTGELFF. CDR3 bases: TGTGCCAGCAGTCCTAGGACAGGGAGGAACACCGGGGAGCTGTTTTTT.

On this clone itself: A read error may account for a junction end that differs from germline. The identical CDR3 is also encoded by other nucleotide sequences in the sample. In DNA form, the CDR3 reads TGCGCCAGCAGCCCAAGAAGCCACCGGGACACCCCGTTCACAGATACGCAGTATTTT. Protein product: CASSPRSHRDTPFTDTQYF. The chain employs TRBV7-9 and TRBJ2-3, with D maybe TRBD1 (6 bases). From germline, CDR1 is SEHNR and CDR2 FQNEAQ (reference sequence). This CDR3 has 19 residues. Drawing the rest from reference TRBV7-9 and TRBJ2-3, the complete variable domain is DTGVSQNPRHKITKRGQNVTFRCDPISEHNRLYWYRQTLGQGPEFLTYFQNEAQLEKSRLLSDRFSAERPKGSFSTLEIQRTEQGDSAMYLCASSPRSHRDTPFTDTQYFGPGTRLTVL.

A few counts support this clone. The chain employs TRBV7-3 and TRBJ2-7; weak D call: TRBD2 (5 bases). CDR3 length: 14 residues. Looked up from germline, CDR1 is SGHTA and CDR2 is FQGTGA. V was pared by 2 bases and J by 0 bases, with 8 bases between. CDR3 DNA: TGTGCCAGCAGCTTATTAGGGAGCTCCTACGAGCAGTACTTC. Protein product: CASSLLGSSYEQYF.

This clone was counted a few times. This sequence joins TRBV27 and TRBJ1-1, with TRBD1 matching over 8 bases. The V gene end was trimmed by 4 bases and the J gene end by 10 bases; junction bases not matched to a gene: 5. Germline lookup yields CDR1 MNHEY and CDR2 SMNVEV (reference sequence). The CDR3 spans 12 residues. The CDR3 bases are TGTGCCAGCAGTTACGGACAGGGCCCAGCTTTCTTT. Translation gives CASSYGQGPAFF.

In this sample, this clone turned up a few times. The rearrangement links TRBV4-3 to TRBJ2-7; 7 nucleotides line up with TRBD1. The germline gives CDR1 LGHNA, CDR2 YSLEER. The ends lost 4 bases at V and 3 bases at J; junction bases unmatched: 6. The CDR3 extends over 14 amino acids. The CDR3 bases are TGCGCCAGCAGCCTAGGGACAGACTTCTACGAGCAGTACTTC. Protein product: CASSLGTDFYEQYF.